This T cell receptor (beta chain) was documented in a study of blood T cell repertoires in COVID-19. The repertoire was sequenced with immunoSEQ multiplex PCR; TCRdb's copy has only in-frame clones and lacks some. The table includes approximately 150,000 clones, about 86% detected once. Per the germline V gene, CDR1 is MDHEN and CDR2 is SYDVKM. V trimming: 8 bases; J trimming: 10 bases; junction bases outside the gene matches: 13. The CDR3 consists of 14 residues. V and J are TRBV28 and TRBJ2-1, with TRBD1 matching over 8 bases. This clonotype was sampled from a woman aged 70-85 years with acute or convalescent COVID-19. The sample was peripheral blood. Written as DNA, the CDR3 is TGTGCCAGCCATGGACAGGGACGTCACGGGGAGCAGTTCTTC. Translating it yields CASHGQGRHGEQFF.